Listed here are 7 T cell receptor beta chains from one sample, sequenced in a study of blood T cell repertoires in COVID-19. Profiling relied on immunoSEQ multiplex PCR, and the TCRdb table lists in-frame clones only, not all of them. This sample has about 56,000 clones, with around four fifths found just once. The specimen sequenced was peripheral blood. The source is a woman over 75 with acute or convalescent COVID-19.

The gene calls are TRBV5-6 and TRBJ2-2, with a weak D call TRBD1 (6 bases). The CDR3 is made up of 13 amino acids. Germline V gives CDR1 SGHDT, CDR2 YYEEEE. V lost 4 bases to trimming and J lost 5 bases, with 9 bases between them. The CDR3 DNA reads as TGTGCCAGCAGCCACAGGGTTACCGGGGAGCTGTTTTTT. It yields the protein CASSHRVTGELFF.

The chain links TRBV4-2 to TRBJ1-2, with no clear D. This CDR3 has 12 residues. V lost 2 bases to trimming and J lost 2 bases, with 3 bases between them. Germline V gene sequence: CDR1 LGHNA, CDR2 YNFKEQ. Here the CDR3 DNA reads TGTGCCAGCAGCCAATCGAACTATGGCTACACCTTC. Protein sequence: CASSQSNYGYTF.

V gene TRBV19 combines with J gene TRBJ1-5, with 7 bases matching TRBD1. Germline assignment: CDR1 LNHDA and CDR2 SQIVND (reference sequence). Unmatched junction bases numbered 5, after V lost 6 bases and J lost 0 bases. This CDR3 spans 15 amino acids. The CDR3 DNA sequence: TGTGCCAGTAGGGGGACAGAATATAGCAATCAGCCCCAGCATTTT. It encodes CASRGTEYSNQPQHF.

V usage is TRBV11-2 and J usage is TRBJ2-3; 7 nucleotides line up with TRBD2. After removal of 6 bases from V and 2 bases from J, the junction contained 8 bases not matched to a gene. CDR1 is SGHAT, CDR2 FQNNGV, per germline. This CDR3 is 15 amino acids long. This CDR3 is CASSFGTTYTDTQYF. DNA for the CDR3: TGTGCCAGCAGTTTCGGGACTACCTACACAGATACGCAGTATTTT.

Written as DNA, the CDR3 is TGCGCCAGCAGACCGACAGCAACTAATGAAAAACTGTTTTTT. Its protein product is CASRPTATNEKLFF. The genes are TRBV5-1 and TRBJ1-4; D possibly corresponds to TRBD1 (5 bases). V was clipped by 5 bases and J by 0 bases, with 8 bases between them. The CDR3 loop spans 14 amino acids. The germline gives CDR1 SGHRS, CDR2 YFSETQ.

V usage is TRBV10-3 and J usage is TRBJ1-5; D may be TRBD1 (5 bases). V was cut by 2 bases and J by 3 bases, with 8 bases left in between. Germline CDR1 ENHRY, CDR2 SYGVKD. CDR3 length: 14 residues. The CDR3 loop is CAISEPGHNQPQHF. The CDR3, as DNA: TGTGCCATCAGTGAGCCAGGACACAATCAGCCCCAGCATTTT.

The J gene is TRBJ2-2, the V gene TRBV19, with a possible D match to TRBD2 (5 bases). The V and J ends lost 10 bases and 3 bases respectively, with 15 bases between them. Germline values: CDR1 LNHDA, CDR2 SQIVND (reference sequence). The CDR3 extends over 14 amino acids. The CDR3 nucleotides read TGTGCCACCCGGGGAGTTCGGGACACCGGGGAGCTGTTTTTT. Its protein is CATRGVRDTGELFF.